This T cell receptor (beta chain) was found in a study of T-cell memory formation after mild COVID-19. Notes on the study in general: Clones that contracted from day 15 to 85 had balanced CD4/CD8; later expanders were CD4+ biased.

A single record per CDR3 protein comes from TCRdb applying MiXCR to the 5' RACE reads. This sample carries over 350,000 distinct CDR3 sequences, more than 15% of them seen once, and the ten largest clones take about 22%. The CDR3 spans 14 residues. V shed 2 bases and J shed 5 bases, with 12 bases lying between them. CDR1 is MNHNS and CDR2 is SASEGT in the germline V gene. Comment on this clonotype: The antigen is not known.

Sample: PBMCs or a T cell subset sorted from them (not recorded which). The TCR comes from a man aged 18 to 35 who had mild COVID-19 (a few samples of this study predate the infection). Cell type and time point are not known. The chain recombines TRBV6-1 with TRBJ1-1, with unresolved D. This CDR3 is CASSELVGWTEAFF. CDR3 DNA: TGTGCCAGCAGTGAACTGGTCGGCTGGACTGAAGCTTTCTTT.